This is a list of T cell receptor beta chains from one sample in a study of blood T cell repertoires in COVID-19. Assay: immunoSEQ multiplex PCR; the TCRdb copy retains only in-frame clones and omits some. The sample yields approximately 140,000 clones, 80% to 90% seen once. Specimen: peripheral blood. The receptors were gathered from a man aged 70 or older with acute or convalescent COVID-19. CDR3s include the opening cysteine and the closing phenylalanine or tryptophan.

v_gene	CDR3aa
TRBV4-2	CASSLSGATRDEQFF
TRBV9	CASSFSGQSSYNEQFF
TRBV10-1	CASSHPSKIGTGVHSPLHF
TRBV12-3/TRBV12-4	CASARAGEQFF
TRBV24-1	CATSDGGQGIGELFF
TRBV3-1/TRBV3-2	CASSQVLAGAPYEQYF
TRBV20-1	CSGAGNEQYF
TRBV3-1/TRBV3-2	CASSQDRGTGLTNEKLFF
TRBV7-2	CASSFVPTGENSPLHF
TRBV5-4	CASSLEARAYEQYF
TRBV14	CASSQSGHRNYEQYF
TRBV10-3	CAITGLAGTGELFF
TRBV12-3/TRBV12-4	CASSRNGGAEAFF
TRBV5-1	CASSFLTDTQYF
TRBV27	CASSKRGSYGYTF
TRBV19	CASSIDRLYGYTF
TRBV7-2	CATDRAGGYTF
TRBV28	CASRGTRPQETQYF
TRBV7-9	CASSVGQGSSNEKLFF
TRBV10-3	CAISGRLAGETSYNEQFF
TRBV28	CASTRSGSSYEQYF
TRBV7-6	CASSQLRERSPLHF
TRBV19	CASSIDGTGGQPQHF
TRBV24-1	CATSDSGNQPQHF
TRBV2	CASRMDEGNSGNTIYF
TRBV19	CASRFLRGPVLNQPQHF
TRBV7-9	CASSLEGTRGEQYF
TRBV29-1	CSVGGRGPGRDTQYF
TRBV18	CASSQSSGTTDTQYF
TRBV21-1	CAIDRPPGLIYEQYF
TRBV7-2	CASSRGQGVVDEQFF
TRBV7-2	CASSLVGGSPDTQYF
TRBV18	CASSPGDRVNYGYTF
TRBV28	CASSLESGGPGNEQFF
TRBV27	CASSLSGTSGSVPKEQYF
TRBV5-3	CASNPGTHYEQYF
TRBV6-2/TRBV6-3	CASSPGLAELYNEQFF
TRBV10-3	CAISESSQRTEAFF
TRBV5-4	CASSFTERGEQYF
TRBV3-1/TRBV3-2	CASSPTGSDTQYF
TRBV4-2	CASSQDTLAGPTDTQYF
TRBV19	CASSPHRGRATGELFF
TRBV5-1	CASSLTGTGNTIYF
TRBV2	CASGGQGVVEKLFF
TRBV27	CASSDRLAGVFIQYF
TRBV19	CASSSQGTTEAFF
TRBV20-1	CSATGGNEQFF
TRBV7-3	CASSSTGGTSEAFF
TRBV19	CASSIGGDQPQHF
TRBV29-1	CSVYKVGAGDTQYF
TRBV9	CASSVAAGVSYEQYF
TRBV16	CASSQPGTSGKNEQFF
TRBV6-2/TRBV6-3	CASSNGRQPQHF